Listed below are T cell receptor beta chains from one sample, sequenced in a study of blood T cell repertoires in COVID-19. TCRdb's table, derived via immunoSEQ multiplex PCR, lists solely in-frame clones and lacks some. The data contain just under 50,000 clones, more than 75% of them singletons. The sequenced sample consisted of peripheral blood. The receptors stem from a human donor in a cohort sampled during active COVID-19. CDR3s include the opening cysteine and the closing phenylalanine or tryptophan. Each record gives: V gene, clone size, D gene, J gene, CDR3 protein, CDR3 DNA. The D gene is left open where the match is weak. Rows give clone size only sometimes, using once, few, many, or a class for an expanded clone.

TRBV19	NA	TRBD1	TRBJ1-4	CASRQGAIEKLFF	TGTGCCAGTCGACAGGGGGCTATCGAAAAACTGTTTTTT
TRBV13	NA	NA	TRBJ2-5	CASSLWAETQYF	TGTGCCAGCAGCTTATGGGCGGAGACCCAGTACTTC
TRBV28	NA	TRBD2	TRBJ2-7	CASSARTSSYEQYF	TGTGCCAGCAGTGCAAGGACTAGCTCTTACGAGCAGTACTTC
TRBV6-6	few	TRBD1	TRBJ1-5	CASSGGTGHQPQHF	TGTGCCAGCAGTGGAGGGACAGGCCATCAGCCCCAGCATTTT
TRBV19	NA	TRBD1	TRBJ1-5	CASSITARTGSNQPQHF	TGTGCCAGTAGTATAACCGCCCGGACAGGGAGCAATCAGCCCCAGCATTTT
TRBV5-1	NA	NA	TRBJ1-6	CASSLVGWGGEWNSPLHF	TGCGCCAGCAGCTTGGTCGGCTGGGGGGGCGAATGGAATTCACCCCTCCACTTT
TRBV10-2	NA	NA	TRBJ2-7	CASSAPGSDSYEQYF	TGCGCCAGCAGTGCCCCCGGGAGCGACTCCTACGAGCAGTACTTC
TRBV7-9	NA	TRBD2	TRBJ2-7	CASSTLAGNRDEQYF	TGTGCCAGCAGCACACTAGCGGGTAATAGGGACGAGCAGTACTTC
TRBV6-5	NA	TRBD1	TRBJ1-1	CAVRQGLNTEAFF	TGTGCCGTAAGACAGGGGTTGAACACTGAAGCTTTCTTT
TRBV5-1	NA	TRBD1	TRBJ2-7	CASSLGGTGSPYEQYF	TGCGCCAGCAGCTTGGGGGGGACAGGGTCACCCTACGAGCAGTACTTC
TRBV7-9	NA	NA	TRBJ1-1	CASSLQLMNTEAFF	TGTGCCAGCAGCTTACAACTCATGAACACTGAAGCTTTCTTT
TRBV28	NA	TRBD1	TRBJ1-5	CASSTRNRGSLGPQHF	TGTGCCAGCAGTACGCGGAACAGGGGATCCCTCGGGCCCCAGCATTTT
TRBV28	NA	TRBD2	TRBJ2-1	CASSRTSGLYNEQFF	TGTGCCAGCAGTCGGACTAGCGGACTCTACAATGAGCAGTTCTTC
TRBV5-6	NA	NA	TRBJ1-2	CASSPGTQIGYTF	TGTGCCAGCAGCCCCGGGACTCAGATTGGCTACACCTTC
TRBV5-1	NA	TRBD2	TRBJ2-1	CASSSLTSGMSYNEQFF	TGCGCCAGCAGCTCTTTGACTAGCGGGATGTCTTACAATGAGCAGTTCTTC
TRBV24-1	NA	NA	TRBJ2-1	CATSDRARENEQFF	TGTGCCACCAGTGATAGGGCCCGGGAGAATGAGCAGTTCTTC
TRBV5-1	NA	TRBD1	TRBJ2-5	CASSLVGQGKQETQYF	TGCGCCAGCAGCTTGGTGGGACAGGGGAAACAAGAGACCCAGTACTTC
TRBV19	NA	NA	TRBJ2-5	CASSGTYQETQYF	TGTGCCAGTAGCGGGACATACCAAGAGACCCAGTACTTC
TRBV18	NA	NA	TRBJ2-7	CASSPGSESYEQYF	TGTGCCAGCTCACCTGGTTCAGAATCCTACGAGCAGTACTTC
TRBV28	NA	TRBD1	TRBJ2-7	CASSYVRQGSYEQYF	TGTGCCAGCAGTTACGTGAGACAGGGCTCCTACGAGCAGTACTTC
TRBV24-1	NA	TRBD2	TRBJ2-1	CATSGVEAGGPGYNEQFF	TGTGCCACCAGTGGAGTTGAGGCGGGAGGGCCAGGCTACAATGAGCAGTTCTTC
TRBV5-1	NA	NA	TRBJ1-4	CASSLGTERFNEKLFF	TGCGCCAGCAGCTTGGGCACGGAGAGATTTAATGAAAAACTGTTTTTT
TRBV2	NA	NA	TRBJ1-1	CASIGLSITEAFF	TGTGCCAGCATCGGGTTGTCAATCACTGAAGCTTTCTTT
TRBV28	NA	NA	TRBJ2-1	CASSFLNEQFF	TGTGCCAGCAGTTTCCTCAATGAGCAGTTCTTC
TRBV3-1/TRBV3-2	once	NA	TRBJ2-7	CASSQRTGTYEQYF	TGTGCCAGCAGCCAAAGGACTGGGACCTACGAGCAGTACTTC
TRBV23-1	NA	TRBD1	TRBJ1-5	CASSRGQGSNQPQHF	TGCGCCAGCAGTCGCGGACAGGGTAGCAATCAGCCCCAGCATTTT
TRBV5-6	NA	TRBD1	TRBJ1-1	CASSSDRALGTEAFF	TGTGCCAGCAGCTCGGACAGGGCGTTAGGCACTGAAGCTTTCTTT
TRBV6-5	once	NA	TRBJ1-3	CASSYSGGAGNTIYF	TGTGCCAGCAGTTACTCTGGGGGGGCTGGAAACACCATATATTTT
TRBV6-6	NA	NA	TRBJ1-6	CASENLPGAISPLHF	TGTGCCAGCGAAAACCTCCCTGGGGCGATTTCACCCCTCCACTTT
TRBV2	NA	NA	TRBJ2-2	CASKSLRDTGELFF	TGTGCCAGCAAGAGCCTCCGGGACACCGGGGAGCTGTTTTTT
TRBV28	NA	NA	TRBJ1-1	CASSLQKTEAFF	TGTGCCAGCAGTTTACAGAAAACTGAAGCTTTCTTT
TRBV15	NA	NA	TRBJ1-1	CATSRDGLNTEAFF	TGTGCCACCAGCAGGGACGGACTCAACACTGAAGCTTTCTTT
TRBV4-2	NA	NA	TRBJ2-7	CASSQGPGTYEQYF	TGTGCCAGCAGCCAAGGCCCCGGGACATACGAGCAGTACTTC
TRBV6-5	once	TRBD1	TRBJ2-7	CASGRTGNSYEQYF	TGTGCCAGCGGGAGGACAGGGAACTCCTACGAGCAGTACTTC
TRBV2	NA	NA	TRBJ1-1	CARLGLGTEAFF	TGTGCCAGATTGGGACTGGGGACTGAAGCTTTCTTT
TRBV3-1/TRBV3-2	once	TRBD1	TRBJ1-1	CASSQDWQGAQGLGAFF	TGTGCCAGCAGCCAAGATTGGCAGGGGGCGCAAGGTCTTGGAGCTTTCTTT
TRBV5-1	NA	NA	TRBJ1-2	CASSSGDRIGYGYTF	TGCGCCAGCAGCTCGGGGGACCGGATTGGGTATGGCTACACCTTC
TRBV10-1	NA	TRBD1	TRBJ1-1	CASSEGQANTEAFF	TGCGCCAGCAGTGAGGGACAGGCGAACACTGAAGCTTTCTTT
TRBV7-8	NA	TRBD2	TRBJ2-1	CASSLRTSGRSSYNEQFF	TGTGCCAGCAGCTTAAGAACTAGCGGGAGATCTTCCTACAATGAGCAGTTCTTC
TRBV6-5	few	NA	TRBJ2-5	CASRSGTRETQYF	TGTGCCAGCAGGTCCGGGACAAGGGAGACCCAGTACTTC
TRBV11-3	NA	NA	TRBJ2-5	CASSLSRVETQYF	TGTGCCAGCAGCTTATCCAGGGTGGAGACCCAGTACTTC
TRBV9	NA	NA	TRBJ2-1	CASSASPTPVNEQFF	TGTGCCAGCAGCGCGAGCCCAACTCCCGTAAATGAGCAGTTCTTC
TRBV28	few	NA	TRBJ2-7	CASSPSNYEQYF	TGTGCCAGCAGTCCGTCTAACTACGAGCAGTACTTC
TRBV7-9	NA	TRBD2	TRBJ2-2	CASSLGGGANTGELFF	TGTGCCAGCAGCTTAGGGGGAGGGGCGAACACCGGGGAGCTGTTTTTT
TRBV4-1	NA	TRBD1	TRBJ1-3	CASSRDRVSGNTIYF	TGCGCCAGCAGCAGGGACAGGGTCTCCGGAAACACCATATATTTT
TRBV19	NA	TRBD2	TRBJ2-3	CASRPSVQREGPFSTDTQYF	TGTGCCAGTAGACCCTCCGTACAGCGGGAGGGCCCCTTTAGCACAGATACGCAGTATTTT
TRBV6-4	NA	TRBD1	TRBJ1-3	CASGLRQGDSGNTIYF	TGTGCCAGCGGATTACGACAGGGCGACTCTGGAAACACCATATATTTT
TRBV6-5	NA	NA	TRBJ2-3	CASLAYTDTQYF	TGTGCCAGCCTAGCCTACACAGATACGCAGTATTTT
TRBV7-3	NA	TRBD2	TRBJ2-1	CASSSKVLAGAGEQFF	TGTGCCAGCAGCTCTAAGGTTCTAGCGGGAGCAGGTGAGCAGTTCTTC
TRBV18	NA	NA	TRBJ1-2	CASSPPGDSRYGYTF	TGTGCCAGCTCACCACCGGGTGACAGCCGCTATGGCTACACCTTC
TRBV5-1	NA	NA	TRBJ1-5	CASSLGTQSNQPQHF	TGCGCCAGCAGCTTGGGGACACAGAGCAATCAGCCCCAGCATTTT
TRBV6-4	NA	TRBD1	TRBJ1-5	CASSDRTGQGSNQPQHF	TGTGCCAGCAGTGACCGAACGGGACAGGGGAGCAATCAGCCCCAGCATTTT